This TCR beta chain comes out of a study of blood T cell repertoires in COVID-19. Study as a whole: T cells, B-cell-depleted T cells, or PBMCs supplied cDNA or gDNA.

Produced via immunoSEQ multiplex PCR; TCRdb's table is partial and in-frame only. Of 250,000 to 300,000 clones in the sample, approximately 89% were seen once. This clone was seen a few times. V was pared by 4 bases and J by 3 bases, with 7 bases between. Looked up from germline, CDR1 is SEHNR and CDR2 is FQNEAQ (reference sequence). This CDR3 region has 12 residues. The source is a woman aged 70-85 years with COVID-19, enrolled during active disease. The material sequenced was peripheral blood. The J gene is TRBJ2-7, the V gene TRBV7-9; D is possibly TRBD2 (5 bases). The CDR3 region has the DNA TGTGCCAGCAGCTCCGGGGACTACGAGCAGTACTTC. As protein: CASSSGDYEQYF.